This TCR beta chain emerged from a study of blood T cell repertoires in COVID-19. Clones were sequenced by immunoSEQ multiplex PCR, and TCRdb holds only the in-frame ones, with some missing. The table records about 370,000 clones, around 89% of them present only once. The CDR3 extends over 14 amino acids. Germline lookup yields CDR1 MDHEN and CDR2 SYDVKM. V was pared by 5 bases and J by 2 bases, with 13 bases between. This receptor was taken from a man younger than 35 who had recovered from COVID-19. The chain employs TRBV28 and TRBJ2-7; possible D gene TRBD2, 6 bases. The source material was PBMCs or T cells enriched from blood (not recorded which). CDR3 DNA: TGTGCCAGCAGTCCCCCGGGACTTCCCTACGAGCAGTACTTC. Translated, it gives CASSPPGLPYEQYF.